This record concerns one T cell receptor (beta chain) sequence. Its antigen is currently unknown. TCRdb called the 5' RACE reads again in MiXCR, with one record for every CDR3 protein. The sample holds under 400,000 distinct CDR3 sequences, 25% to 30% seen once. These data come from a study of T-cell memory formation after mild COVID-19. Overall study context: TCR clusters were largely donor specific.

This CDR3 has 18 residues. The V segment lost 2 bases and the J segment 6 bases; nucleotides outside the gene matches: 10. Germline CDR1 and CDR2: SSHAT and FNYEAQ (reference sequence). Findings and caveats of the study: That cross-reactive memory joined was suggested by some responding clones appearing in pre-infection memory. Mainly in CM and EM were contracting CD4+ clones; CD8+ were in EMRA.

Input material: PBMCs or a T cell subset sorted from them (not recorded which). The chain has TRBV7-7 and TRBJ2-2; 12 nucleotides align to TRBD2. The receptor's source is an adult woman who had mild COVID-19 (a few samples of this study predate the infection). Cell type and time point are not known. CDR3 sequence: CASSLTLAGGPVPGELFF. In nucleotides, the CDR3 is TGTGCCAGCAGCTTAACGCTAGCGGGGGGGCCGGTCCCCGGGGAGCTGTTTTTT.